Below are 24 T cell receptor beta chains sequenced from a single sample in a study of CD8 T cells in Susac syndrome. cDNA came from roughly 0.47 to 1 ug RNA primed by random hexamers. TCRdb re-analysed the immunoSEQ multiplex PCR reads in MiXCR, keeping a single row per CDR3 protein. The table lists about 430,000 distinct CDR3 sequences, approximately 85% of them singletons. Material: CD8+ T cells from PBMCs. The receptor source for this set is a human donor with multiple sclerosis.

CDR3 bases: TGTGCCAGCAGTTACTCGCCAGGGACTAACGAGCAGTACTTC. Translated, it gives CASSYSPGTNEQYF. The rearrangement links TRBV6-5 to TRBJ2-7, with 7 bases matching TRBD2. Germline assignment: CDR1 MNHEY and CDR2 SVGAGI. The CDR3 is 14 amino acids. V dropped 0 bases and J dropped 5; count of bases not matched to a gene: 4.

The chain carries TRBV19 and TRBJ2-3; no firm D call. V lost 1 base and J lost 4, with 6 bases in between. Per germline, CDR1 LNHDA and CDR2 SQIVND (reference sequence). The CDR3 contains 13 residues. CDR3 DNA: TGTGCCAGTAGTATAGTAGCAGCAGATACGCAGTATTTT. Protein: CASSIVAADTQYF.

This sequence joins TRBV27 and TRBJ1-2; 7 bases align to TRBD1. The V and J ends lost 6 bases and 8 bases, in that order; junction bases with no gene match: 6. Germline CDR1 MNHEY, CDR2 SMNVEV (reference sequence). The CDR3 has 12 amino acids. CDR3 sequence reads: CASRQGWDGYTF. The DNA of the CDR3 is TGTGCCAGCAGACAGGGGTGGGACGGCTACACCTTC.

The chain couples TRBV3-1 to TRBJ1-6; tentative D call: TRBD1 (5 bases). The CDR3 loop spans 17 amino acids. Trimming cost V 0 bases and J 6 bases, with 15 bases left between them. In germline, CDR1 is LGHDT, CDR2 YNNKEL (reference sequence). CDR3 in amino acids: CASSQEGVGQGNSPLHF. The CDR3 nucleotides are TGTGCCAGCAGCCAAGAAGGAGTCGGTCAGGGTAATTCACCCCTCCACTTT.

Details on this clonotype: Sequence at one end of the junction differs from germline and may be a read error. The J gene is TRBJ2-7, the V gene TRBV6-5; D ambiguous. CDR1 is MNHEY and CDR2 is SVGAGI in the germline V gene. The CDR3 spans 13 residues. Written as DNA, the CDR3 is TGTGCCAGCAGTTACTCGTCCTCCCACGAGCAGTACTTC. It is translated as CASSYSSSHEQYF.

This clonotype was recorded only once. The J gene is TRBJ1-6, the V gene TRBV4-1, with 8 bases fitting TRBD1. The length of the CDR3 is 16 residues. Germline-derived CDR1 and CDR2 are MGHRA and YSYEKL. V shed 1 base and J 10 bases; nucleotides not matched to a gene: 9. The CDR3 DNA reads TGCGCCAGCAGCCAAGTTGCGACAGGGGAATACTCACCCCTCCACTTT. As protein: CASSQVATGEYSPLHF.

The J gene is TRBJ2-4, the V gene TRBV29-1; D is possibly TRBD2 (7 bases). Germline V lookup: CDR1 SQVTM, CDR2 ANQGSEA. The CDR3 is made up of 13 amino acids. V lost 6 bases, J lost 9 bases, and 18 bases lay in between. The CDR3 sequence: CSVGDLGGGIQYF. Here the CDR3 DNA reads TGCAGCGTCGGTGATTTAGGGGGGGGCATTCAGTACTTC.

This chain joins TRBV10-3 and TRBJ2-5; possible D gene TRBD1, 5 bases. V lost 0 bases to trimming and J lost 6 bases, with 11 bases between them. The CDR3 totals 14 residues. Germline V CDR1 and CDR2: ENHRY, SYGVKD. The CDR3 sequence: CAISESLQGKTQYF. DNA for the CDR3: TGTGCCATCAGTGAGTCTCTTCAGGGAAAGACCCAGTACTTC.

This clonotype was counted only a few times. The gene calls are TRBV7-9 and TRBJ1-4, with TRBD1 matching over 9 bases. The germline CDR1 and CDR2 sequences are SEHNR and FQNEAQ (reference sequence). Trimming took 3 bases from V and 6 from J; bases not matched to a gene: 11. This CDR3 comprises 17 residues. CDR3 sequence: CASSFGDRDVVDEKLFF. The CDR3 DNA reads TGTGCCAGCAGCTTCGGGGACAGGGACGTAGTAGATGAAAAACTGTTTTTT.

V and J are TRBV14 and TRBJ2-5; TRBD2 agrees at 10 bases. With V trimmed by 1 base and J by 1 base, 6 bases remained unmatched. Germline CDR1 reads SGHDN; CDR2 reads FVKESK. This CDR3 comprises 17 residues. Here the CDR3 DNA reads TGTGCCAGCAGCCAAGCTTCTAGCGGGGGAATCCAAGAGACCCAGTACTTC. Translated: CASSQASSGGIQETQYF.

This clonotype was seen a handful of times. At one of its ends the junction is not consistent with the germline gene, which may arise from a read error. This chain links TRBV27 with TRBJ2-5; D tentatively fits TRBD1 or TRBD2 (5 bases each). This CDR3 is 14 amino acids long. Looked up from germline, CDR1 is MNHEY and CDR2 is SMNVEV (reference sequence). The CDR3 nucleotides read TGTGCCAGCGCAGTATACGGGGCTCAAGAGACTCAGTACTTC. It encodes CASAVYGAQETQYF.

The chain is built from TRBV7-6 and TRBJ1-1; the D is unclear. CDR3 length: 13 amino acids. Deletions cut 0 bases from V and 6 bases from J, with 8 bases between. Germline loops: CDR1 SGHVS, CDR2 FNYEAQ. CDR3 bases: TGTGCCAGCAGCTTAGCTTTGGCGGCTGAAGCTTTCTTT. This codes for CASSLALAAEAFF.

CDR3 DNA sequence: TGTGCCAGCAGCTCCTTTATGAACACTGAAGCTTTCTTT. This codes for CASSSFMNTEAFF. The rearrangement uses TRBV7-3 and TRBJ1-1, with unresolved D. The germline CDR1 and CDR2 sequences are SGHTA and FQGTGA. The CDR3 consists of 13 residues. Trimming took 4 bases from V and 0 from J, leaving 6 bases between them.

The J gene is TRBJ2-1, the V gene TRBV7-9; maybe TRBD1 (6 bases). Germline CDR1 SEHNR, CDR2 FQNEAQ (reference sequence). The CDR3 is 14 residues long. V was pared by 5 bases and J by 8 bases, with 16 bases between. CDR3 sequence: CASSPGVSLDEQFF. The CDR3 nucleotides are TGTGCCAGCAGCCCAGGGGTTTCGTTGGATGAGCAGTTCTTC.

With regard to this clonotype: At one end the junction does not follow the germline gene, possibly because of a read error. The V and J genes are TRBV15 and TRBJ2-6, with D perhaps assigned TRBD1 or TRBD2 (5 bases each). This CDR3 region has 21 residues. Germline CDR1 is LNHNV and CDR2 is YYDKDF (reference sequence). CDR3 amino acids: CATSRDWRTNPSSSGANALTF. The CDR3 DNA follows: TGTGCCACCAGCAGAGATTGGAGGACAAACCCGAGCTCTTCCGGGGCCAACGCCCTGACTTTC. The full variable domain, its missing parts supplied by reference TRBV15 and TRBJ2-6, is DAMVIQNPRYQVTQFGKPVTLSCSQTLNHNVMYWYQQKSSQAPKLLFHYYDKDFNNEADTPDNFQSRRPNTSFCFLDIRSPGLGDTAMYLCATSRDWRTNPSSSGANALTFGAGSRLTVL.

The chain employs TRBV6-6 and TRBJ2-7; 11 bases line up with TRBD2. V shed 6 bases and J 12 bases; nucleotides not matched to a gene: 7. There are 12 residues in the CDR3. Germline V gene sequence: CDR1 MNHNY, CDR2 SVGAGI (reference sequence). CDR3 DNA: TGTGCCAGCAGCCCCGGGACTAGCGGTTTGTACTTC. It specifies CASSPGTSGLYF.

This rearrangement joins TRBV2 to TRBJ2-1, with a weak D call TRBD1 (7 bases). The CDR3 has 16 amino acids. V was trimmed by 6 bases and J by 5 bases, leaving 20 bases between them. The germline gives CDR1 SNHLY, CDR2 FYNNEI. The CDR3 loop reads CASSKGGTVLNNEQFF. CDR3 nucleotides: TGTGCCAGCAGCAAAGGCGGGACAGTCCTAAACAATGAGCAGTTCTTC.

The gene calls are TRBV24-1 and TRBJ2-1; 12 bases match TRBD2. V was clipped by 0 bases and J by 8 bases; unmatched bases: 10. CDR1 KGHDR and CDR2 SFDVKD come from the germline V gene. The CDR3 has 18 amino acids. CDR3 in amino acids: CATSDLISSGRALDEQFF. The CDR3, as DNA: TGTGCCACCAGTGATTTGATCTCTAGCGGGAGGGCCTTGGATGAGCAGTTCTTC.

V usage is TRBV7-6 and J usage is TRBJ2-3; D remains unclear. Trimming pared 10 bases from V and 0 bases from J, leaving 11 bases between. CDR3 length equals 13 residues. Germline values: CDR1 SGHVS, CDR2 FNYEAQ. The CDR3 region has the DNA TGTGCCACCCAGGCCCTGAGCACAGATACGCAGTATTTT. It codes for CATQALSTDTQYF.

This clonotype is a singleton in its sample. V gene TRBV4-1 combines with J gene TRBJ1-2; 8 bases fit TRBD1. J was trimmed by 4 bases and V by 3 bases; bases with no gene match: 7. The CDR3 is 15 amino acids. In germline, CDR1 is MGHRA, CDR2 YSYEKL. The CDR3 protein is CASSQTGQASYGYTF. In DNA form, the CDR3 reads TGCGCCAGCAGCCAGACGGGACAGGCTTCCTATGGCTACACCTTC.

A few counts support this clonotype. V is TRBV6-1 and J is TRBJ2-5; the match to TRBD1 covers 7 bases. The germline CDR1 and CDR2 sequences are MNHNS and SASEGT. The V and J ends lost 7 bases and 5 bases, in that order; junction bases with no gene match: 7. The length of the CDR3 is 13 residues. CDR3 sequence: CASNRQGWETQYF. CDR3 nucleotides: TGTGCCAGCAATAGACAGGGCTGGGAGACCCAGTACTTC.

The V gene is TRBV25-1, the J gene TRBJ1-2; maybe TRBD1 (6 bases). The CDR3 length is 13 residues. V lost 4 bases and J 5 bases, leaving 11 bases between the germline ends. Germline CDR1 and CDR2: MGHDK and SYGVNS. The CDR3 region is CASSAGTLYGYTF. The CDR3 nucleotides are TGTGCCAGCAGTGCCGGGACACTTTATGGCTACACCTTC.

The V gene is TRBV10-3, the J gene TRBJ2-6; D perhaps matches TRBD2 (6 bases). Trimming took off 10 bases at V and 2 bases at J, with 9 bases between the two ends. This CDR3 comprises 13 residues. Germline lookup yields CDR1 ENHRY and CDR2 SYGVKD. CDR3 nucleotides: TGTGCCACCCCGGGGGCTGGGGCCAACGTCCTGACTTTC. Its translation is CATPGAGANVLTF.

The J gene is TRBJ2-7, the V gene TRBV11-2; 7 bases agree with TRBD1. Germline CDR1 reads SGHAT; CDR2 reads FQNNGV. The CDR3 spans 13 residues. V lost 3 bases to trimming and J lost 6 bases; unmatched junction nucleotides: 5. CDR3 protein: CASSLIGGGEQYF. DNA of the CDR3: TGTGCCAGCAGCTTGATAGGGGGCGGCGAGCAGTACTTC. The variable domain in full, with the rest retrieved from reference TRBV11-2 and TRBJ2-7, is EAGVAQSPRYKIIEKRQSVAFWCNPISGHATLYWYQQILGQGPKLLIQFQNNGVVDDSQLPKDRFSAERLKGVDSTLKIQPAKLEDSAVYLCASSLIGGGEQYFGPGTRLTVT.